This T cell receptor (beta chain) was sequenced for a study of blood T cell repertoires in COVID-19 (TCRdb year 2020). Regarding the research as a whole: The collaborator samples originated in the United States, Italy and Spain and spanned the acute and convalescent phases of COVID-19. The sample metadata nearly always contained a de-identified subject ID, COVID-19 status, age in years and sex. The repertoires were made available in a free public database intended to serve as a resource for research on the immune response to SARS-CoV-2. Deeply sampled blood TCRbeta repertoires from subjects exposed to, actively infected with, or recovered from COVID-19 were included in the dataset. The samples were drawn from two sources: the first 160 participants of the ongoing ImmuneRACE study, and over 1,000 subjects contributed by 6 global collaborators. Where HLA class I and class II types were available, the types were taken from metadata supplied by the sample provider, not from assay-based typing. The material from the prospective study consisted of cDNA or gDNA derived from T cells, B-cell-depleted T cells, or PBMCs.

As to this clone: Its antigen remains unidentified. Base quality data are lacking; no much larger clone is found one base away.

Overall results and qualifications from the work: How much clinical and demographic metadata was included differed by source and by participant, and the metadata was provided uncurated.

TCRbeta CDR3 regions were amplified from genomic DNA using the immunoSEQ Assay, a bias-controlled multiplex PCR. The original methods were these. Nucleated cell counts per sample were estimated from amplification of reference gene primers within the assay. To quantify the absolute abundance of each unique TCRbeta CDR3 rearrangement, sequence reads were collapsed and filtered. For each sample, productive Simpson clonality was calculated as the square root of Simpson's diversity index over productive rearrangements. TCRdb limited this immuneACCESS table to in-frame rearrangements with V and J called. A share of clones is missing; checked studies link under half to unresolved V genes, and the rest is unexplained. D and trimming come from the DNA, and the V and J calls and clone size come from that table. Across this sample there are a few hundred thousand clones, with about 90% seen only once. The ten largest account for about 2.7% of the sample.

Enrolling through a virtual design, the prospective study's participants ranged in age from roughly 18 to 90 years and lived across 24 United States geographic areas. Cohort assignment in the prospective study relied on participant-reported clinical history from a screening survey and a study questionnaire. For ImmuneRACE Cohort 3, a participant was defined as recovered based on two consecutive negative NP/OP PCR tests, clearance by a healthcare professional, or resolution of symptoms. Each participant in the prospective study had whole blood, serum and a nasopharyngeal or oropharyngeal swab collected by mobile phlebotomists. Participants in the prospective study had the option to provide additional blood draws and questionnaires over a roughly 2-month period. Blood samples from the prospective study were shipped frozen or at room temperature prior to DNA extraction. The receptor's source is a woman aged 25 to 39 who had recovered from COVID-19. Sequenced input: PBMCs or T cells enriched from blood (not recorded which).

The nucleotide sequence is TGTGCCAGCAGCCTACTTAGGACTGGGGACTTTGCAGGGACCCAGTACTTC. It encodes CASSLLRTGDFAGTQYF. This chain is built from TRBV6-2 or TRBV6-3 and TRBJ2-5; a tentative D match to TRBD2 spans 6 bases. Via the germline V gene, CDR1 is MNHEY and CDR2 SVGEGT. V is clipped by 6 bases and J by 7 bases, and the sequence between their germline boundaries is 27 bases long. The CDR3 sequence holds 17 residues, the cysteine and phenylalanine included. The read is trimmed to its CDR3 DNA, 51 bases read in frame from base 1.